This TCR beta chain stems from a study of cytomegalovirus exposure and HLA in healthy donors. Trimming removed 4 bases from V and 1 base from J; junction bases left unmatched: 3. The germline CDR1 and CDR2 sequences are SGHRS and YFSETQ. The CDR3 is 14 amino acids. Use of 60 Vbeta and 13 Jbeta primers characterized the PCR. Measured with immunoSEQ multiplex PCR; TCRdb has only the in-frame clones, and not every one. The sample includes 100,000 to 150,000 clones, less than 80% of them seen just once. This clone appeared a few times. Input material: PBMCs. The clonotype was recovered from a man aged 35 to 55 in good health and CMV-seropositive. This chain uses TRBV5-1 with TRBJ2-5, with TRBD2 identical over 8 bases. CDR3 loop: CASSLSGAQETQYF. The CDR3 bases are TGCGCCAGCAGCCTTAGCGGGGCCCAAGAGACCCAGTACTTC.